The clone carrying this TCR beta chain has a single count. Profiling relied on immunoSEQ multiplex PCR, and the TCRdb table lists in-frame clones only, not all of them. The table has about 160,000 clones, 70% to 90% seen once. Per the germline V gene, CDR1 is LNHDA and CDR2 is SQIVND (reference sequence). Trimming shortened V by 4 bases and J by 2 bases, and 9 bases separated the two germline ends. The CDR3 extends over 14 amino acids. The sample comes from a study of control samples from healthy donors and cancer patients. Sequences were obtained from blood. This clonotype was obtained from a man aged 30 to 39 in good health. The J gene is TRBJ2-1, the V gene TRBV19; D remains ambiguous. This CDR3 reads CASSTETAYNEQFF. CDR3 DNA sequence: TGTGCCAGTAGTACAGAGACCGCCTACAATGAGCAGTTCTTC. The variable domain in full, completed from reference TRBV19 and TRBJ2-1, reads DGGITQSPKYLFRKEGQNVTLSCEQNLNHDAMYWYRQDPGQGLRLIYYSQIVNDFQKGDIAEGYSVSREKKESFPLTVTSAQKNPTAFYLCASSTETAYNEQFFGPGTRLTVL.